This T cell receptor beta chain was identified during a study of T-cell memory formation after mild COVID-19. This clonotype showed up just a few times. The V and J ends lost 3 bases and 1 base, in that order; junction bases with no gene match: 8. This CDR3 spans 17 amino acids. Germline V gene data show CDR1 as SGHAT and CDR2 as FQNNGV. A single record per CDR3 protein comes from TCRdb applying MiXCR to the 5' RACE reads. The table records about 210,000 distinct CDR3 sequences, about 10% of them present only once. The TCR originated in a young man who had mild COVID-19 (a few samples of this study predate the infection). Cell type and time point are not known. The material sequenced was PBMCs or a T cell subset sorted from them (not recorded which). This chain connects TRBV11-2 to TRBJ2-2; 7 bases agree with TRBD1. CDR3: CASSLLKGQLNTGELFF. The CDR3 DNA sequence: TGTGCCAGCAGCTTGCTAAAGGGACAGTTGAACACCGGGGAGCTGTTTTTT.